These T cell receptor beta chains were read from a single sample in a study of cytomegalovirus exposure and HLA in healthy donors. Sequencing used immunoSEQ multiplex PCR; TCRdb keeps in-frame clones, though not all of them. The sample lists fewer than 150,000 clones; around 80% were seen once. Sequencing input: PBMCs. These receptors were obtained from a man aged 35 to 55 in good health and CMV-seropositive. Each CDR3 is given with its conserved first and last residue. The order of the fields is CDR3 length, clone size, D gene, V gene, J gene, CDR3 protein, CDR3 DNA. D genes are given only for firm matches. Size is stated for part of the rows, as once, few or many counts, or as a class when the clone is expanded.

len: 16
abundance: once
d_gene: TRBD2
v_gene: TRBV19
j_gene: TRBJ2-2
CDR3aa: CASSTLAGAITGELFF
CDR3nt: TGTGCCAGTAGTACCTTAGCGGGGGCGATCACCGGGGAGCTGTTTTTT

len: 12
abundance: NA
d_gene: NA
v_gene: TRBV2
j_gene: TRBJ1-4
CDR3aa: CASSERGEKLFF
CDR3nt: TGTGCCAGCAGTGAAAGGGGTGAAAAACTGTTTTTT

len: 14
abundance: few
d_gene: TRBD2
v_gene: TRBV7-2
j_gene: TRBJ2-7
CDR3aa: CASSLVAGGNEQYF
CDR3nt: TGTGCCAGCAGCTTAGTAGCGGGAGGCAACGAGCAGTACTTC

len: 14
abundance: NA
d_gene: NA
v_gene: TRBV11-2
j_gene: TRBJ2-7
CDR3aa: CASSLLGHSYEQYF
CDR3nt: TGTGCCAGCAGCCTCCTGGGACACTCCTACGAGCAGTACTTC

len: 18
abundance: NA
d_gene: NA
v_gene: TRBV4-3
j_gene: TRBJ1-4
CDR3aa: CASSQVMGAHLGNEKLFF
CDR3nt: TGCGCCAGCAGCCAAGTAATGGGGGCCCATTTGGGTAATGAAAAACTGTTTTTT

len: 18
abundance: few
d_gene: NA
v_gene: TRBV5-5
j_gene: TRBJ1-2
CDR3aa: CASSLPLLGGGRGEGYTF
CDR3nt: TGTGCCAGCAGCCTTCCCCTTTTGGGCGGGGGGCGAGGTGAAGGCTACACCTTC

len: 15
abundance: NA
d_gene: NA
v_gene: TRBV18
j_gene: TRBJ1-1
CDR3aa: CASSPRQDANTEAFF
CDR3nt: TGTGCCAGCTCACCACGCCAGGATGCGAACACTGAAGCTTTCTTT

len: 14
abundance: NA
d_gene: TRBD1
v_gene: TRBV27
j_gene: TRBJ2-7
CDR3aa: CASSDRTGRAEQYF
CDR3nt: TGTGCCAGCAGTGATCGGACAGGGCGGGCCGAGCAGTACTTC

len: 15
abundance: NA
d_gene: NA
v_gene: TRBV7-4
j_gene: TRBJ2-6
CDR3aa: CASSLGARGANVLTF
CDR3nt: TGTGCCAGCAGCTTAGGGGCCAGGGGGGCCAACGTCCTGACTTTC

len: 13
abundance: many
d_gene: TRBD1
v_gene: TRBV14
j_gene: TRBJ1-1
CDR3aa: CASSQGTGTEAFF
CDR3nt: TGTGCCAGCAGCCAAGGGACAGGGACTGAAGCTTTCTTT

len: 14
abundance: NA
d_gene: TRBD2
v_gene: TRBV2
j_gene: TRBJ2-7
CDR3aa: CASMTGTSGNEQYF
CDR3nt: TGTGCCAGCATGACCGGGACTAGCGGTAACGAGCAGTACTTC

len: 17
abundance: NA
d_gene: TRBD1
v_gene: TRBV10-3
j_gene: TRBJ1-5
CDR3aa: CAISDFDREGGNQPQHF
CDR3nt: TGTGCCATCAGTGATTTTGACAGGGAAGGTGGCAATCAGCCCCAGCATTTT

len: 16
abundance: NA
d_gene: NA
v_gene: TRBV19
j_gene: TRBJ1-6
CDR3aa: CASSTKEGRAGSPLHF
CDR3nt: TGTGCCAGTAGTACAAAGGAGGGACGGGCCGGATCACCCCTCCACTTT

len: 12
abundance: NA
d_gene: NA
v_gene: TRBV19
j_gene: TRBJ1-1
CDR3aa: CASLQGNTEAFF
CDR3nt: TGTGCCAGTTTGCAGGGGAACACTGAAGCTTTCTTT

len: 16
abundance: NA
d_gene: TRBD1
v_gene: TRBV5-6
j_gene: TRBJ1-2
CDR3aa: CASSLKPGQGAHGYTF
CDR3nt: TGTGCCAGCAGCTTGAAACCGGGACAGGGGGCACATGGCTACACCTTC

len: 18
abundance: NA
d_gene: NA
v_gene: TRBV5-1
j_gene: TRBJ2-1
CDR3aa: CASSLAFVRAGYYNEQFF
CDR3nt: TGCGCCAGCAGCTTGGCCTTTGTCCGGGCGGGGTACTACAATGAGCAGTTCTTC

len: 12
abundance: NA
d_gene: TRBD1
v_gene: TRBV18
j_gene: TRBJ2-5
CDR3aa: CASQGAKETQYF
CDR3nt: TGTGCCAGCCAGGGGGCAAAAGAGACCCAGTACTTC